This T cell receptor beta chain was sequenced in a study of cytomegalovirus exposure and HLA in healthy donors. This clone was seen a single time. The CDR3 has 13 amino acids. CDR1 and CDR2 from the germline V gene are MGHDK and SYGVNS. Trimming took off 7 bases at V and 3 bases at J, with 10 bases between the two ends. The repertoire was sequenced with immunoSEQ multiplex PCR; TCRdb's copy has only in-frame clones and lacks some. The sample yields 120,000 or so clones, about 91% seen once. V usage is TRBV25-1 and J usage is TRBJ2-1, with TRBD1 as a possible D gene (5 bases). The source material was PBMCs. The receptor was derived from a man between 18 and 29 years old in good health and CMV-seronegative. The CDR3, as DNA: TGTGCCAGCACAGGGTACCTCTACAATGAGCAGTTCTTC. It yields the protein CASTGYLYNEQFF.